The T cell receptor beta chain described here comes from a study of T cells in Graves' hyperthyroidism and ophthalmopathy. Study-wide background: At initial diagnosis, before any treatment had begun, peripheral blood was obtained. General study points: Expanded thyroid clonotypes (above 0.001) were mostly also found in blood.

CDR3 length equals 16 residues. Germline V gene lookup returns CDR1 SGHRS and CDR2 YFSETQ. V was pared by 4 bases and J by 3 bases, with 3 bases of the junction left unmatched. This clonotype was recorded at least ten times. Its antigen is not identified. Amplification targeted TCR beta CDR3 regions from RNA transcripts. During a first-round RT-PCR of the TCR CDR3, the HTBI primer set was used. TCRdb reanalysed the multiplex PCR reads using MiXCR and keeps one entry per CDR3 protein. The data show a few hundred thousand distinct CDR3 sequences, 15% to 20% seen once. Ophthalmopathy patients all had a Clinical Activity Score of at least 3, a NOSPECS grade of at least 4 and disease under 3 months old.

Input material: blood. This rearrangement joins TRBV5-1 to TRBJ2-2; the match to TRBD2 covers 13 bases. This receptor was obtained from a woman aged 40 to 49 with Graves' ophthalmopathy. Written as DNA, the CDR3 is TGCGCCAGCAGCCTCGGACTAGCGGGAGACACCGGGGAGCTGTTTTTT. It yields the protein CASSLGLAGDTGELFF. Full variable domain (rest looked up from reference TRBV5-1 and TRBJ2-2): KAGVTQTPRYLIKTRGQQVTLSCSPISGHRSVSWYQQTPGQGLQFLFEYFSETQRNKGNFPGRFSGRQFSNSRSEMNVSTLELGDSALYLCASSLGLAGDTGELFFGEGSRLTVL.